This T cell receptor (beta chain) originates from a study of shared clonotypes between healthy human individuals. General observations from the study: The study found lower generation probabilities in non-shared clonotypes than in those shared by all four donors. Genetic and exposure-history diversity was limited by the few donors.

Clones were read by immunoSEQ multiplex PCR, and TCRdb kept only the in-frame ones, dropping some. Of roughly 1,800,000 clones listed, over 85% are singletons. CD8 cells classed as naive were CD45RO-negative and positively selected for CCR7, excluding terminally differentiated effector memory CD45RA+ cells. The V gene's germline CDR1 is WSHSY and CDR2 SAAADI. V was clipped by 8 bases and J by 3 bases; unmatched bases: 6. This CDR3 has 13 residues. Turning to this clone: Its target is not known.

The genes are TRBV10-2 and TRBJ2-7; 8 bases map to TRBD2. The sample taken for sequencing was naive CD8+ T cells sorted from blood. The clonotype originates from a man in his late teens or twenties in good health. The CDR3 DNA reads as TGCGCCAGCTCTATAGCGGGAAACTACGAGCAGTACTTC. This gives the protein CASSIAGNYEQYF.